The T cell receptor (beta chain) under discussion was sequenced for a study of sequential checkpoint blockade in melanoma. Turning to the study itself: First-line arms were nivolumab then ipilimumab, or the reverse, randomized 1:1. After both sequences, patients received maintenance nivolumab.

Sequencing was performed with immunoSEQ multiplex PCR; in TCRdb, only in-frame clones are kept and a portion is missing. The data hold roughly 12,000 clones, with 77% observed a single time. V dropped 1 base and J dropped 2; count of bases not matched to a gene: 2. The CDR3 consists of 15 residues. From germline, CDR1 is SGDLS and CDR2 YYNGEE. Documented treatment: randomized to nivolumab then ipilimumab (arm A) or the reverse (arm B). Sorted cells were live CD3+CD8+, lacking CD19 and CD56, from PBMCs. The V call is TRBV9, the J call TRBJ1-3; 8 bases line up with TRBD1. This sequence was found in a human donor with melanoma. The source was CD8+ T cells sorted from blood (inferred from file names), collected from a patient given nivolumab and ipilimumab in sequence. The CDR3 DNA sequence: TGTGCCAGCAGCGTACAGGGGGCAGCTGGAAACACCATATATTTT. It codes for CASSVQGAAGNTIYF.